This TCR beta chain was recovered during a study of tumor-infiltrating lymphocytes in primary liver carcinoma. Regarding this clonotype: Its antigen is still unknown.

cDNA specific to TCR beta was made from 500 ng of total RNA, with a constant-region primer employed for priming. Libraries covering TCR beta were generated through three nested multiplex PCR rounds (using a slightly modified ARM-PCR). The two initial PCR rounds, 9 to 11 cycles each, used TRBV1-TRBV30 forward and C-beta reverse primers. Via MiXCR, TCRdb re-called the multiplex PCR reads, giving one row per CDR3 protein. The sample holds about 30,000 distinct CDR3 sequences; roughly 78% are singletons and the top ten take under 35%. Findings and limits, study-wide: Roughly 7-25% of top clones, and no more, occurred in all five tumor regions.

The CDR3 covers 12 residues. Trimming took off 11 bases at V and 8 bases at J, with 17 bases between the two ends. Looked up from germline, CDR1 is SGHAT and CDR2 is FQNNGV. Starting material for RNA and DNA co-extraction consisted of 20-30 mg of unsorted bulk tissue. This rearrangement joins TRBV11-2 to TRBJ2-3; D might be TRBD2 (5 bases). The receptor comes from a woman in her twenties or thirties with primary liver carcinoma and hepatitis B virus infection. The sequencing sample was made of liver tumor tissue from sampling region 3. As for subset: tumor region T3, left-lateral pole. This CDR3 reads CAWNPWAGTQYF. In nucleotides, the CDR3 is TGTGCCTGGAACCCCTGGGCGGGTACGCAGTATTTT.